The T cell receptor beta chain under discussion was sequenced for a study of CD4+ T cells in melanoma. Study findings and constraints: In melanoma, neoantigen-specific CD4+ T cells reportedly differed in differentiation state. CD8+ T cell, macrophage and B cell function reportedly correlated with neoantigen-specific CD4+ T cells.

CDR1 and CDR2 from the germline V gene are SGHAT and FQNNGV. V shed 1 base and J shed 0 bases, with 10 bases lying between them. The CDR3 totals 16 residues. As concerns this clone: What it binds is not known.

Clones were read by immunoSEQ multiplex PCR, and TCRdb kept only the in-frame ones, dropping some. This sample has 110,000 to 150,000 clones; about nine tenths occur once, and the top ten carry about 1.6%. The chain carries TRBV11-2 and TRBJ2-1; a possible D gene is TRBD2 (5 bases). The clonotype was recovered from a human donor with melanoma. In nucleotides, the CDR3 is TGTGCCAGCAGCTTAGCCCCGGGGAGCTCCTACAATGAGCAGTTCTTC. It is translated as CASSLAPGSSYNEQFF.